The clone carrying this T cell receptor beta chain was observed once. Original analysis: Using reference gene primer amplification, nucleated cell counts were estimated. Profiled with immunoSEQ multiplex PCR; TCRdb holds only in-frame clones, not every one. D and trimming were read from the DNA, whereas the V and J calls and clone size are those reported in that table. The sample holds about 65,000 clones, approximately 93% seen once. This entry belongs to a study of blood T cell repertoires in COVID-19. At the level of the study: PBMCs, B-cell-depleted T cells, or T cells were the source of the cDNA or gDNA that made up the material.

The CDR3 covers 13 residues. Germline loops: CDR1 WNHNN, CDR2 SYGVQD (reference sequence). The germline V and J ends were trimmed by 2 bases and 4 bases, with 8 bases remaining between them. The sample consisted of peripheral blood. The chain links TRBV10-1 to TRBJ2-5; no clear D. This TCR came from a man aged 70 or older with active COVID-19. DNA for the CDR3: TGCGCCAGCAGTGAGAGGCCGGGAGAGACCCAGTACTTC. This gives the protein CASSERPGETQYF.